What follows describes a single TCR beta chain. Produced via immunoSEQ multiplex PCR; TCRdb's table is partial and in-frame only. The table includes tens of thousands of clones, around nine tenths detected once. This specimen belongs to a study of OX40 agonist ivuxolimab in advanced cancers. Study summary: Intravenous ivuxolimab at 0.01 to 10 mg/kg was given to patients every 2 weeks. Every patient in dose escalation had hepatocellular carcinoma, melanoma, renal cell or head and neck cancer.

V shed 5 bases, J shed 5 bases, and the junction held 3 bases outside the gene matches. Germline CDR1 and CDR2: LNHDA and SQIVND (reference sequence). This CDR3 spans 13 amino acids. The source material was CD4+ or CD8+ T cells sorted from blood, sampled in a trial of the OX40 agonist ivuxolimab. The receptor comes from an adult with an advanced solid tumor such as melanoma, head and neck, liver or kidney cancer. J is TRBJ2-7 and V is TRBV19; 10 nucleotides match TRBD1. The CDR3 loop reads CASSRTGGDEQYF. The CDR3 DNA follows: TGTGCCAGTAGTCGGACAGGGGGTGACGAGCAGTACTTC.